This entry is about one TCR beta chain. Its antigen is unidentified. The CDR3 consists of 14 residues. Germline lookup yields CDR1 SGHTA and CDR2 FQGTGA. Trimming stripped 10 bases from V and 0 bases from J, with 14 bases between. The sample comes from a study of cytomegalovirus exposure and HLA in healthy donors. Vbeta (60) and Jbeta (13) primers were used in the PCR. The repertoire was sequenced with immunoSEQ multiplex PCR; TCRdb's copy has only in-frame clones and lacks some. The sample holds about 120,000 clones; about three quarters are singletons and the top ten take 25% to 35%. Whole-study results and caveats: Clonal expansion, a later analysis showed, was greater in HLA-associated TCR beta chains than in equally common others. Serostatus for CMV was the only available immune exposure information.

Sequencing was performed on PBMCs. This receptor was identified in a man in his fifties or sixties in good health and CMV-seropositive. The chain carries TRBV7-3 and TRBJ2-3; D perhaps matches TRBD1 (5 bases). The CDR3 bases are TGTGCCACCGCAGGCAAGGGGAGCACAGATACGCAGTATTTT. It specifies CATAGKGSTDTQYF.